Listed below are T cell receptor beta chains from one sample, sequenced in a study of identical twins. TCRdb reanalysed the 5' RACE reads using MiXCR and keeps one entry per CDR3 protein. Found here are 550,000 to 700,000 distinct CDR3 sequences, around 20% of them singletons; the top ten hold roughly 4%. Another study also made use of these data, one on T cells expressing NK-cell markers.

Sample: PBMCs. All receptors derive from a woman younger than 35 in good health. Both conserved end residues are part of each CDR3. Each record gives: CDR3 protein, CDR3 DNA, D gene, clone size, J gene, V gene. A D gene is named only where the DNA matches it firmly. Clone size appears in some rows only: once, few, many, or a class for an expanded clone.

CDR3: CASSLAGGQGLYEQYF
DNA: TGTGCCAGCAGCTTAGCTGGGGGACAGGGTCTTTACGAGCAGTACTTC
D: TRBD1
size: many
J: TRBJ2-7
V: TRBV7-9

CDR3: CASSINGHRGLEETQYF
DNA: TGTGCCAGTAGTATTAACGGACACAGGGGGCTTGAAGAGACCCAGTACTTC
D: TRBD1
size: .
J: TRBJ2-5
V: TRBV19

CDR3: CSAPRGSYEQYF
DNA: TGCAGTGCCCCTAGAGGGTCCTACGAGCAGTACTTC
D: .
size: few
J: TRBJ2-7
V: TRBV20-1

CDR3: CSVGQPEQYF
DNA: TGCAGCGTTGGACAACCCGAGCAGTACTTC
D: .
size: many
J: TRBJ2-7
V: TRBV29-1

CDR3: CASSDQGNEQFF
DNA: TGTGCCAGCTCGGATCAAGGCAATGAGCAGTTCTTC
D: .
size: few
J: TRBJ2-1
V: TRBV18

CDR3: CATAGDPIYGYTF
DNA: TGTGCCACGGCGGGGGACCCAATTTATGGCTACACCTTC
D: .
size: .
J: TRBJ1-2
V: TRBV6-1

CDR3: CASSNGLGSSGGQETQYF
DNA: TGTGCCAGTAGTAATGGTTTGGGGTCTAGCGGGGGCCAAGAGACCCAGTACTTC
D: TRBD2
size: .
J: TRBJ2-5
V: TRBV19

CDR3: CASSLSSRTDTQYF
DNA: TGTGCCAGCAGCCTTAGCTCCCGCACAGATACGCAGTATTTT
D: .
size: many
J: TRBJ2-3
V: TRBV5-1

CDR3: CASSLALSSGGENEQFF
DNA: TGCGCCAGCAGCTTGGCCCTCAGTAGCGGGGGAGAAAATGAGCAGTTCTTC
D: TRBD2
size: .
J: TRBJ2-1
V: TRBV5-1

CDR3: CASSPRPGGTDTQYF
DNA: TGCGCCAGCAGCCCCCGGCCGGGGGGCACAGATACGCAGTATTTT
D: .
size: .
J: TRBJ2-3
V: TRBV5-1

CDR3: CASRNPDEPQHF
DNA: TGTGCCAGCAGGAACCCGGACGAGCCCCAGCATTTT
D: .
size: few
J: TRBJ1-5
V: TRBV6-6

CDR3: CASSPRGLAVQETQYF
DNA: TGTGCCAGCAGCCCTAGGGGACTAGCGGTCCAAGAGACCCAGTACTTC
D: TRBD2
size: few
J: TRBJ2-5
V: TRBV7-9

CDR3: CASRSVFGGRADTQYF
DNA: TGTGCCAGCAGGTCCGTGTTCGGTGGTCGCGCAGATACGCAGTATTTT
D: .
size: few
J: TRBJ2-3
V: TRBV2

CDR3: CASSHGRLNTEAFF
DNA: TGCGCCAGCAGCCATGGACGGTTGAACACTGAAGCTTTCTTT
D: .
size: few
J: TRBJ1-1
V: TRBV10-1

CDR3: CSAIRGPATEAFF
DNA: TGCAGTGCTATCAGGGGCCCCGCCACTGAAGCTTTCTTT
D: .
size: many
J: TRBJ1-1
V: TRBV20-1

CDR3: CASSSRDRGFLAFF
DNA: TGTGCCAGCAGCTCCCGGGACAGGGGGTTTTTGGCTTTCTTT
D: TRBD1
size: few
J: TRBJ1-1
V: TRBV7-9

CDR3: CASSPPRSISTEAFF
DNA: TGTGCCAGCAGCCCCCCTCGGAGCATCAGCACTGAAGCTTTCTTT
D: .
size: .
J: TRBJ1-1
V: TRBV7-9

CDR3: CASSKQGPENIQYF
DNA: TGTGCCAGCAGCAAACAGGGGCCCGAAAACATTCAGTACTTC
D: TRBD1
size: .
J: TRBJ2-4
V: TRBV9

CDR3: CASTRGVDTEAFF
DNA: TGTGCCAGCACTCGGGGGGTGGACACTGAAGCTTTCTTT
D: .
size: few
J: TRBJ1-1
V: TRBV6-1

CDR3: CSARKGGPGDTQYF
DNA: TGCAGTGCTAGGAAGGGGGGGCCTGGAGATACGCAGTATTTT
D: .
size: few
J: TRBJ2-3
V: TRBV20-1

CDR3: CSATNRGQGYEQYF
DNA: TGCAGTGCTACTAACAGGGGACAGGGCTACGAGCAGTACTTC
D: TRBD1
size: .
J: TRBJ2-7
V: TRBV20-1

CDR3: CAISGGLAGDPYEQYF
DNA: TGTGCCATCAGTGGAGGGCTAGCGGGAGACCCCTACGAGCAGTACTTC
D: TRBD2
size: few
J: TRBJ2-7
V: TRBV10-3

CDR3: CAITGQGYNEQFF
DNA: TGTGCCATCACGGGACAGGGGTACAATGAGCAGTTCTTC
D: TRBD1
size: .
J: TRBJ2-1
V: TRBV10-3

CDR3: CSVGTTGGNTEAFF
DNA: TGCAGCGTCGGGACAACGGGCGGGAACACTGAAGCTTTCTTT
D: .
size: .
J: TRBJ1-1
V: TRBV29-1

CDR3: CASSFAPGTGTSYEQYF
DNA: TGTGCCAGCAGCTTTGCTCCCGGGACAGGGACCTCCTACGAGCAGTACTTC
D: TRBD1
size: .
J: TRBJ2-7
V: TRBV7-9

CDR3: CAIRSTGDAPQHF
DNA: TGTGCCATCAGGAGTACAGGAGACGCGCCCCAGCATTTT
D: .
size: few
J: TRBJ1-5
V: TRBV10-3

CDR3: CASSLAMAKNIQYF
DNA: TGCGCCAGCAGCTTGGCCATGGCCAAAAACATTCAGTACTTC
D: .
size: few
J: TRBJ2-4
V: TRBV5-1

CDR3: CSVDPTSGGAPDTQYF
DNA: TGCAGCGTTGATCCCACCAGTGGGGGGGCACCAGATACGCAGTATTTT
D: .
size: .
J: TRBJ2-3
V: TRBV29-1

CDR3: CASSEAGGNIQYF
DNA: TGTGCCAGCAGTGAGGCGGGAGGAAACATTCAGTACTTC
D: TRBD2
size: .
J: TRBJ2-4
V: TRBV25-1

CDR3: CASSFVAGENNEQFF
DNA: TGCGCCAGCAGCTTTGTAGCGGGGGAGAACAATGAGCAGTTCTTC
D: TRBD2
size: many
J: TRBJ2-1
V: TRBV5-1

CDR3: CASSDPPGRVEAFF
DNA: TGTGCCAGCAGTGACCCCCCCGGACGGGTTGAAGCTTTCTTT
D: .
size: .
J: TRBJ1-1
V: TRBV6-1

CDR3: CASRPARLVAYEQYF
DNA: TGTGCCAGCAGACCCGCGAGACTAGTAGCGTACGAGCAGTACTTC
D: .
size: .
J: TRBJ2-7
V: TRBV2

CDR3: CASSLGGLAGGTTGELFF
DNA: TGTGCCAGCAGCTTAGGCGGACTAGCGGGAGGGACCACCGGGGAGCTGTTTTTT
D: TRBD2
size: .
J: TRBJ2-2
V: TRBV11-2

CDR3: CSASPDRPYEQYF
DNA: TGCAGCGCTTCCCCCGACCGTCCCTACGAGCAGTACTTC
D: .
size: few
J: TRBJ2-7
V: TRBV29-1

CDR3: CSVVRDQNYNEQFF
DNA: TGCAGCGTTGTAAGAGACCAAAACTACAATGAGCAGTTCTTC
D: .
size: few
J: TRBJ2-1
V: TRBV29-1

CDR3: CASSFGTLEGIQPQHF
DNA: TGTGCCAGCAGCTTCGGGACCCTCGAGGGAATTCAGCCCCAGCATTTT
D: .
size: .
J: TRBJ1-5
V: TRBV5-5

CDR3: CASSGTTFMETQYF
DNA: TGTGCCAGCTCGGGGACCACGTTTATGGAGACCCAGTACTTC
D: .
size: .
J: TRBJ2-5
V: TRBV18

CDR3: CASSLVQGLGAQHF
DNA: TGTGCCAGCAGCTTAGTACAGGGGTTGGGAGCCCAGCACTTC
D: TRBD1
size: .
J: TRBJ2-5
V: TRBV7-2

CDR3: CSVVGTSGDQETQYF
DNA: TGCAGCGTTGTGGGGACTAGCGGGGATCAAGAGACCCAGTACTTC
D: TRBD2
size: few
J: TRBJ2-5
V: TRBV29-1

CDR3: CASSTASLSGYTF
DNA: TGCGCCAGCAGCACCGCATCATTGAGTGGCTACACCTTC
D: .
size: .
J: TRBJ1-2
V: TRBV5-1

CDR3: CASSFLGGFHEQYF
DNA: TGTGCCAGCAGCTTTTTGGGGGGTTTCCACGAGCAGTACTTC
D: .
size: .
J: TRBJ2-7
V: TRBV5-6

CDR3: CAISRGGARSVEQFF
DNA: TGTGCCATCTCCAGAGGCGGGGCCAGAAGTGTCGAGCAGTTCTTC
D: .
size: few
J: TRBJ2-1
V: TRBV12-3/TRBV12-4

CDR3: CASSSSGGVGELFF
DNA: TGTGCCAGCAGTTCCAGCGGGGGAGTCGGGGAGCTGTTTTTT
D: TRBD2
size: .
J: TRBJ2-2
V: TRBV7-6

CDR3: CASSFWYEQYF
DNA: TGTGCCAGCAGCTTTTGGTACGAGCAGTACTTC
D: .
size: few
J: TRBJ2-7
V: TRBV5-5

CDR3: CSALRAANTETFF
DNA: TGCAGCGCTCTCCGGGCGGCGAACACTGAAACTTTCTTT
D: .
size: .
J: TRBJ1-1
V: TRBV29-1

CDR3: CASSPGTSGIGEQFF
DNA: TGTGCCAGCTCACCGGGCACTAGCGGGATCGGGGAGCAGTTCTTC
D: TRBD2
size: once
J: TRBJ2-1
V: TRBV18